This T cell receptor beta chain is drawn from a study of control samples from healthy donors and cancer patients (TCRdb year 2020). In the case of this clone: Its antigen is not yet known. No qualities accompany the bases; no much larger clone lies one base away.

Library generation was performed with the immunoSEQ multiplex PCR assay. TCRdb retrieved this table from immuneACCESS and kept in-frame rearrangements only. Not all clones are present; in checked studies, unresolved V genes account for under half, and no reason is known for the remainder. For this sample the table gives 29,000 or so clones, of which approximately 90% were detected only once. Less than 5% of the sample belongs to the ten largest clones. Trimming costs V 5 bases and J 12 bases, and their ends lie 14 bases apart. The CDR3 starts with the cysteine, ends with the phenylalanine, and has 12 residues. This entry keeps only the CDR3 DNA: 36 bases, framed from base 1. Per the germline V gene (reference sequence), LGHDT is the CDR1 and YNNKEL is the CDR2.

The sample was formalin-fixed, paraffin-embedded tissue. The chain is encoded by TRBV3-1 (or the pseudogene TRBV3-2) joined to TRBJ2-1; the D gene is perhaps TRBD1 or TRBD2, as each covers 5 bases. The TCR originated in a female donor with melanoma. The base sequence is TGTGCCAGCAGCTCGACAGTTGGAGGGCAGTTCTTC. The resulting protein is CASSSTVGGQFF.